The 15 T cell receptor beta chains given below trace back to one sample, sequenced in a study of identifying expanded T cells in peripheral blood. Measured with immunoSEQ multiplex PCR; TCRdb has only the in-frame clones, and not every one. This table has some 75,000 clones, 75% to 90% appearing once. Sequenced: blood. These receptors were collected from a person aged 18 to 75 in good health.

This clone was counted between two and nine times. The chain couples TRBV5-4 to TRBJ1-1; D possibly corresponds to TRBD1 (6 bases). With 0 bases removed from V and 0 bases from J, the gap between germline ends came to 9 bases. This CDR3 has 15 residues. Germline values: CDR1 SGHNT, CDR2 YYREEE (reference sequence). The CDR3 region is CASSLGGHLNTEAFF. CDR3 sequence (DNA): TGTGCCAGCAGCTTGGGGGGACACTTGAACACTGAAGCTTTCTTT.

The CDR3 sequence is CASSPDRGRETQYF. As DNA, the CDR3 is TGTGCCAGCAGCCCGGACAGGGGGCGAGAGACCCAGTACTTC. This chain links TRBV5-4 with TRBJ2-5, with 11 bases that match TRBD1. V lost 4 bases to trimming and J lost 4 bases; unmatched junction nucleotides: 3. Germline lookup yields CDR1 SGHNT and CDR2 YYREEE (reference sequence). The CDR3 contains 14 residues.

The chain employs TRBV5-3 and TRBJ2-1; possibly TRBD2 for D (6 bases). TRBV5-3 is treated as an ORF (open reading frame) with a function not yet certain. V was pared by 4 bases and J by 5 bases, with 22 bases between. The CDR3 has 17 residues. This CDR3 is CARSPPWREVCDNEQFF. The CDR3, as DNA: TGTGCCAGAAGCCCGCCTTGGAGGGAGGTCTGCGACAATGAGCAGTTCTTC.

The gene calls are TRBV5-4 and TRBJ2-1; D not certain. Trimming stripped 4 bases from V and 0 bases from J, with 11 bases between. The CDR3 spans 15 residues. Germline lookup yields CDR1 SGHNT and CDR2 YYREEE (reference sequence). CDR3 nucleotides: TGTGCCAGCAGCCGAGATGCCAACTCCTACAATGAGCAGTTCTTC. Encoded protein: CASSRDANSYNEQFF.

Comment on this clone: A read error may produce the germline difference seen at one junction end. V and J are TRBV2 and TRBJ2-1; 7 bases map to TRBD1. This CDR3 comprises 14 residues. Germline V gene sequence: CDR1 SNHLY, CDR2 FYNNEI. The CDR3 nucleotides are TGTGCCAGCATCAAACAGGGGTCCTTCAATGAGCAGTTCTTC. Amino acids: CASIKQGSFNEQFF.

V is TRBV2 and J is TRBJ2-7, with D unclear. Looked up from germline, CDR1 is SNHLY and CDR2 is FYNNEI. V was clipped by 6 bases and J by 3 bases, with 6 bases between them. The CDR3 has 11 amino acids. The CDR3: CASSLDYEQYF. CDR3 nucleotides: TGTGCCAGCAGCTTAGACTACGAGCAGTACTTC.

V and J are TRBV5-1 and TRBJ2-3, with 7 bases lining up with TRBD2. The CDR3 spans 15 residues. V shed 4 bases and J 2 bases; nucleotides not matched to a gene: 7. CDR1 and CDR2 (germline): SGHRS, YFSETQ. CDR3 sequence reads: CASSTAGSDTDTQYF. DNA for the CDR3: TGCGCCAGCAGCACAGCGGGGTCTGACACAGATACGCAGTATTTT. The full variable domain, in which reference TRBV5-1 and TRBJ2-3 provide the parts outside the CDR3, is KAGVTQTPRYLIKTRGQQVTLSCSPISGHRSVSWYQQTPGQGLQFLFEYFSETQRNKGNFPGRFSGRQFSNSRSEMNVSTLELGDSALYLCASSTAGSDTDTQYFGPGTRLTVL.

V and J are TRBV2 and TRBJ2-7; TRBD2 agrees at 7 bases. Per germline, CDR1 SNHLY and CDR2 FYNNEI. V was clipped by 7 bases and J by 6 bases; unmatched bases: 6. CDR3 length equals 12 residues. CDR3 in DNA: TGTGCCAGCACTGATAGCGGGCTCGAGCAGTACTTC. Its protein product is CASTDSGLEQYF. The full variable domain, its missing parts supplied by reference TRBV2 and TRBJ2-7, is EPEVTQTPSHQVTQMGQEVILRCVPISNHLYFYWYRQILGQKVEFLVSFYNNEISEKSEIFDDQFSVERPDGSNFTLKIRSTKLEDSAMYFCASTDSGLEQYFGPGTRLTVT.

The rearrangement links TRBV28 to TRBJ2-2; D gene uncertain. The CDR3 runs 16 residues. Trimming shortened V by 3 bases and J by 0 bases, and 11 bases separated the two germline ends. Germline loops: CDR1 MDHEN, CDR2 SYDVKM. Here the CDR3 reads CASSFGSVSNTGELFF. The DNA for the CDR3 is TGTGCCAGCAGTTTCGGCAGTGTCTCGAACACCGGGGAGCTGTTTTTT.

This CDR3 is CASSQGHYTEAFF. CDR3 coding DNA: TGTGCCAGCAGCCAAGGACACTACACTGAAGCTTTCTTT. This sequence joins TRBV14 and TRBJ1-1; D uncertain. CDR1 is SGHDN and CDR2 is FVKESK in the germline V gene. The CDR3 has 13 amino acids. Trimming stripped 1 base from V and 3 bases from J, with 6 bases between.

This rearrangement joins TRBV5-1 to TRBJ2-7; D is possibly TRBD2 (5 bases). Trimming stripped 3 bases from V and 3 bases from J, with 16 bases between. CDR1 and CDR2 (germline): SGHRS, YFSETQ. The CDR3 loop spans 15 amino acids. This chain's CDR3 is CASSYTTDGIYEQYF. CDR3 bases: TGCGCCAGCAGCTACACCACGGACGGGATCTACGAGCAGTACTTC. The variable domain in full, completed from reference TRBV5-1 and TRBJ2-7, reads KAGVTQTPRYLIKTRGQQVTLSCSPISGHRSVSWYQQTPGQGLQFLFEYFSETQRNKGNFPGRFSGRQFSNSRSEMNVSTLELGDSALYLCASSYTTDGIYEQYFGPGTRLTVT.

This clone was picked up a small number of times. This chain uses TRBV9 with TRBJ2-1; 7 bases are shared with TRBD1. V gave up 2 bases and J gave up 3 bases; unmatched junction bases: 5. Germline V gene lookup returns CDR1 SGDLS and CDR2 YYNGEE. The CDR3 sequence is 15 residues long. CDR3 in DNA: TGTGCCAGCAGCGTCCAGACAGGGATCTACAATGAGCAGTTCTTC. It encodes CASSVQTGIYNEQFF. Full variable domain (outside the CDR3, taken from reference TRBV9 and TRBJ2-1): DSGVTQTPKHLITATGQRVTLRCSPRSGDLSVYWYQQSLDQGLQFLIQYYNGEERAKGNILERFSAQQFPDLHSELNLSSLELGDSALYFCASSVQTGIYNEQFFGPGTRLTVL.

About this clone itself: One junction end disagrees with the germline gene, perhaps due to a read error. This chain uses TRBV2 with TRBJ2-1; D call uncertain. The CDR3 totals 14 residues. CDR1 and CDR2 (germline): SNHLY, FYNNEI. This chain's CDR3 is CASRYGASYNEQFF. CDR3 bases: TGTGCTAGCAGGTACGGCGCTTCCTACAATGAGCAGTTCTTC.

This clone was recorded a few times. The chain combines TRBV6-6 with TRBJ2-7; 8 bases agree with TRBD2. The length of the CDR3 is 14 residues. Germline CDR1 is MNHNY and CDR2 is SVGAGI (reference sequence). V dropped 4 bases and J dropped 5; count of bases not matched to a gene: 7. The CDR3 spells CASSSRGAPDEQYF. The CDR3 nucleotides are TGTGCCAGCAGTTCGCGGGGGGCTCCAGACGAGCAGTACTTC.

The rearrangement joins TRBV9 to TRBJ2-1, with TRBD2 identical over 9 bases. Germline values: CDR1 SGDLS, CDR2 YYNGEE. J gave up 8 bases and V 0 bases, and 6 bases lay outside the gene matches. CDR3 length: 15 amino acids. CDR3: CASSVAPSGVYEQFF. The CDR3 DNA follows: TGTGCCAGCAGCGTAGCACCTAGCGGGGTCTATGAGCAGTTCTTC.